One and the same sample provided the 5 T cell receptor beta chains below, sequenced in a study of early stage breast cancer tumors. Profiling relied on immunoSEQ multiplex PCR, and the TCRdb table lists in-frame clones only, not all of them. The data show tens of thousands of clones, 70% to 80% seen once. The material sequenced was blood. These receptors all stem from a person aged 45-60 years with breast cancer.

The J gene is TRBJ2-1, the V gene TRBV5-4; possible D gene TRBD2, 5 bases. Germline CDR1 is SGHNT and CDR2 is YYREEE (reference sequence). The CDR3 sequence is 14 residues long. V lost 4 bases and J lost 6, with 14 bases in between. CDR3 nucleotide sequence: TGTGCCAGCAGCCCGATGGGAGAGGGCAATGAGCAGTTCTTC. Its protein is CASSPMGEGNEQFF.

This clone was seen a few times. The rearrangement joins TRBV27 to TRBJ2-7; 7 bases fit TRBD2. V was clipped by 5 bases and J by 3 bases; unmatched bases: 7. The CDR3 runs 14 residues. Germline V gene data show CDR1 as MNHEY and CDR2 as SMNVEV (reference sequence). The CDR3 region has the DNA TGTGCCAGCAGTCTGTGGGCTAGCGGCTACGAGCAGTACTTC. Translation gives CASSLWASGYEQYF.

V usage is TRBV19 and J usage is TRBJ1-5; no clear D. This CDR3 has 16 residues. Germline-derived CDR1 and CDR2 are LNHDA and SQIVND (reference sequence). Between the trimmed V and J ends, which lost 1 base and 6 bases, there was a span of 16 bases. CDR3 protein: CASSIGRQENGQPQHF. CDR3 nucleotides: TGTGCCAGTAGTATAGGCCGGCAGGAAAACGGTCAGCCCCAGCATTTT.

The rearrangement uses TRBV18 and TRBJ1-4; perhaps TRBD1 as D (5 bases). Deletions cut 3 bases from V and 5 bases from J, with 7 bases between. This CDR3 comprises 13 residues. Germline lookup yields CDR1 KGHSH and CDR2 LQKENI. The CDR3 DNA reads TGTGCCAGCTCACCGAACAGGAATGAAAAACTGTTTTTT. Its translation: CASSPNRNEKLFF.

This clone is a singleton in its sample. The chain carries TRBV7-6 and TRBJ2-7, with 9 positions matching TRBD1. Germline lookup yields CDR1 SGHVS and CDR2 FNYEAQ. V lost 4 bases, J lost 5 bases, and 3 bases stayed unmatched. CDR3 size: 13 residues. CDR3 sequence (DNA): TGTGCCAGCAGCTCCCGGGACAGGGACGAGCAGTACTTC. Amino acid sequence: CASSSRDRDEQYF.